Described below is a single TCR beta chain sequence and its context. Its antigen remains unknown. Each donor (without exception) was a healthy Caucasian. These data come from a study of identical twins. Study-wide results and caveats: Within twin pairs, the out-of-frame alpha sequences they shared showed excess low generation probability. Excess sharing between twins was weaker in beta out-of-frame sequences.

Template switching (which added a universal primer site) was used, and cDNA carried unique molecular identifiers. MiXCR, applied by TCRdb to the 5' RACE reads, yields one record per CDR3 protein. Among some 1,700,000 distinct CDR3 sequences listed, about 31% were seen once. The receptor's source is a newborn girl in good health. The sequenced sample was cord blood.

CDR3 residues: CASSRQRGSLRETQYF. In nucleotides, the CDR3 is TGTGCCAGCAGCCGACAGCGGGGATCCCTCAGGGAGACCCAGTACTTC. This chain connects TRBV3-1 to TRBJ2-5; 7 positions agree with TRBD2. Germline V gene sequence: CDR1 LGHDT, CDR2 YNNKEL (reference sequence). The CDR3 covers 16 residues. Trimming cost V 4 bases and J 5 bases; bases outside gene matches: 13.